This is a list of T cell receptor beta chains from one sample in a study of T cell responses to AZD1222 COVID-19 vaccine. TCRdb's copy holds only in-frame clones and misses some; the assay was immunoSEQ multiplex PCR. The sample holds about 160,000 clones, about nine tenths seen once. The sequencing here drew on peripheral blood, taken on day 0 of AZD1222 vaccination. The receptor set was obtained from an adult in good health. Each CDR3 is given with its conserved first and last residue. The order of the fields is D gene, V gene, clone size, J gene, CDR3 protein, CDR3 DNA. A D gene is named only where the DNA matches it firmly. Clone size, where shown, is once, few, many, or a class for clones that have expanded.

.	TRBV28	.	TRBJ2-1	CASTPPGSGEQFF	TGTGCCAGCACCCCACCGGGTTCAGGTGAGCAGTTCTTC
.	TRBV7-2	.	TRBJ1-1	CASSVVPVDTEAFF	TGTGCCAGCAGCGTAGTTCCCGTTGACACTGAAGCTTTCTTT
TRBD1	TRBV6-1	.	TRBJ2-7	CASSEPTGGDYEQYF	TGTGCCAGCAGTGAACCGACAGGGGGGGACTACGAGCAGTACTTC
.	TRBV7-2	.	TRBJ1-6	CASTLGHIYNSPLHF	TGTGCCAGCACTTTAGGACATATCTATAATTCACCCCTCCACTTT
.	TRBV19	once	TRBJ2-5	CASGFRRGPGETQYF	TGTGCCAGTGGGTTCCGGCGGGGGCCGGGGGAGACCCAGTACTTC
.	TRBV9	.	TRBJ2-1	CASSVGGQSSYNEQFF	TGTGCCAGCAGCGTAGGAGGCCAAAGCTCCTACAATGAGCAGTTCTTC
.	TRBV28	.	TRBJ1-1	CASRVGRGNTEAFF	TGTGCCAGCAGGGTGGGTCGGGGGAACACTGAAGCTTTCTTT
TRBD1	TRBV9	.	TRBJ1-6	CASSTRGDNSPLHF	TGTGCCAGCAGCACCAGGGGGGACAATTCACCCCTCCACTTT
.	TRBV4-1	once	TRBJ2-3	CASSHPAGADGNTQYF	TGCGCCAGCAGCCACCCCGCGGGTGCCGACGGGAATACGCAGTATTTT
.	TRBV28	.	TRBJ2-1	CASSSAQHNEQFF	TGTGCCAGCAGTTCGGCCCAGCACAATGAGCAGTTCTTC
.	TRBV5-1	.	TRBJ2-6	CASSLAGTSGANVLTF	TGCGCCAGCAGCTTGGCCGGGACCTCTGGGGCCAACGTCCTGACTTTC
.	TRBV27	.	TRBJ1-2	CASSLLGTAGASYGYTF	TGTGCCAGCAGTTTATTGGGGACCGCTGGAGCAAGCTATGGCTACACCTTC
TRBD2	TRBV11-2	once	TRBJ2-3	CASTGGEDTQYF	TGTGCCAGCACCGGGGGGGAAGATACGCAGTATTTT
TRBD1	TRBV7-2	.	TRBJ2-1	CASSRTGGGTYNEQFF	TGTGCCAGCAGCCGGACAGGGGGGGGCACTTACAATGAGCAGTTCTTC
.	TRBV9	.	TRBJ1-2	CASSVDVQLGYTF	TGTGCCAGCAGCGTAGACGTACAGCTCGGCTACACCTTC
.	TRBV6-6	once	TRBJ2-7	CASRTGFYEQYF	TGTGCCAGCAGGACAGGCTTCTACGAGCAGTACTTC
TRBD1	TRBV5-4	.	TRBJ2-2	CASSLGRTGNTGELFF	TGTGCCAGCAGCTTGGGGAGGACAGGGAACACCGGGGAGCTGTTTTTT
.	TRBV9	.	TRBJ2-2	CASSVATSLSGELFF	TGTGCCAGCAGCGTAGCTACAAGCCTATCGGGGGAGCTGTTTTTT
.	TRBV4-3	.	TRBJ1-3	CASSQAPSSGNTIYF	TGCGCCAGCAGCCAAGCCCCTTCCTCTGGAAACACCATATATTTT
.	TRBV9	.	TRBJ2-3	CASSVPTSTDTQYF	TGTGCCAGCAGCGTACCGACTAGTACAGATACGCAGTATTTT
.	TRBV28	.	TRBJ1-6	CASSYGGSYNSPLHF	TGTGCCAGCAGTTATGGAGGCTCCTATAATTCACCCCTCCACTTT
TRBD2	TRBV7-9	.	TRBJ2-2	CASSDTSGIAGELFF	TGTGCCAGCAGCGATACTAGCGGGATTGCCGGGGAGCTGTTTTTT
.	TRBV7-2	few	TRBJ1-1	CASSLSASGGTLNTEAFF	TGTGCCAGCAGCTTATCGGCCTCCGGGGGTACTCTGAACACTGAAGCTTTCTTT
TRBD1	TRBV7-9	.	TRBJ1-1	CASTKGTGDDTEAFF	TGTGCCAGCACCAAGGGGACAGGGGACGACACTGAAGCTTTCTTT
TRBD1	TRBV5-4	once	TRBJ1-2	CASSLPKGQVNYGYTF	TGTGCCAGCAGCCTACCTAAGGGACAGGTTAACTATGGCTACACCTTC
TRBD1	TRBV6-2/TRBV6-3	.	TRBJ2-7	CASSSSTGGYEQYF	TGTGCCAGCAGCTCCTCAACAGGGGGGTACGAGCAGTACTTC
.	TRBV18	.	TRBJ2-2	CASSYDTGELFF	TGTGCCAGCTCATACGACACCGGGGAGCTGTTTTTT
TRBD2	TRBV6-2/TRBV6-3	few	TRBJ2-7	CASSPRGGLSSYEQYF	TGTGCCAGCAGTCCCCGGGGGGGTCTGAGCTCCTACGAGCAGTACTTC
.	TRBV27	.	TRBJ1-5	CASSAMGQPQHF	TGTGCCAGCAGTGCTATGGGTCAGCCCCAGCATTTT
.	TRBV5-1	.	TRBJ1-5	CASSESGGYQPQHF	TGCGCCAGCAGCGAGAGCGGGGGTTATCAGCCCCAGCATTTT
.	TRBV3-1/TRBV3-2	.	TRBJ2-5	CATDGGETQYF	TGTGCCACGGACGGGGGAGAGACCCAGTACTTC
.	TRBV6-1	.	TRBJ2-3	CASSESNLGEYF	TGTGCCAGCAGTGAGAGCAATCTTGGGGAGTATTTT
.	TRBV27	.	TRBJ1-1	CASSRDPWDGGTEAFF	TGTGCCAGCAGTCGCGACCCGTGGGACGGCGGCACTGAAGCTTTCTTT
.	TRBV3-1/TRBV3-2	.	TRBJ2-7	CASSQRLEQYF	TGTGCCAGCAGCCAGCGACTCGAGCAGTACTTC
.	TRBV10-3	once	TRBJ2-7	CAISEPQGGQRLGEQYF	TGTGCCATCAGTGAGCCGCAAGGTGGGCAGCGCTTAGGCGAGCAGTACTTC
.	TRBV5-1	.	TRBJ2-7	CASSLASTYEQYF	TGCGCCAGCAGCTTGGCCTCCACCTACGAGCAGTACTTC
.	TRBV10-3	.	TRBJ2-3	CAISGGGGSTDTQYF	TGTGCCATCAGTGGGGGTGGCGGTAGCACAGATACGCAGTATTTT
TRBD2	TRBV14	.	TRBJ2-3	CASSQLPMAGGPLNTQYF	TGTGCCAGCAGCCAACTTCCTATGGCGGGAGGGCCTTTAAATACGCAGTATTTT
.	TRBV7-2	.	TRBJ2-5	CASSYPGALTRETQYF	TGTGCCAGCAGCTACCCGGGGGCTCTAACGCGGGAGACCCAGTACTTC
.	TRBV12-5	.	TRBJ1-1	CASGGGGNTEAFF	TGTGCTAGTGGAGGAGGAGGAAACACTGAAGCTTTCTTT
.	TRBV6-5	.	TRBJ2-5	CASRSTGRETQYF	TGTGCCAGCAGGTCCACAGGGAGGGAGACCCAGTACTTC
.	TRBV29-1	.	TRBJ1-1	CSVEDSIYFEAFF	TGCAGCGTTGAAGATTCTATTTACTTTGAAGCTTTCTTT
.	TRBV7-9	.	TRBJ1-1	CASSLDFLGNTEAFF	TGTGCCAGCAGCTTAGATTTTCTGGGAAACACTGAAGCTTTCTTT
.	TRBV7-8	.	TRBJ1-1	CASSPQGSPEAFF	TGTGCCAGCAGCCCACAGGGAAGCCCTGAAGCTTTCTTT
.	TRBV30	.	TRBJ1-2	CAWSASIGYTF	TGTGCCTGGAGTGCCAGTATTGGCTACACCTTC
.	TRBV5-5	once	TRBJ1-4	CASSFSGWGEKLFF	TGTGCCAGCAGCTTTTCAGGGTGGGGTGAAAAACTGTTTTTT
TRBD2	TRBV19	.	TRBJ2-1	CASSATSGRATEQFF	TGTGCCAGTAGTGCAACTAGCGGGAGGGCCACCGAGCAGTTCTTC
TRBD2	TRBV6-1	.	TRBJ2-2	CASSERASGGAGNTGELFF	TGTGCCAGCAGTGAAAGGGCTAGCGGGGGGGCCGGGAACACCGGGGAGCTGTTTTTT
.	TRBV28	.	TRBJ1-4	CASSLPGPSGGKLFF	TGTGCCAGCAGCCTACCGGGCCCCAGTGGAGGAAAACTGTTTTTT
.	TRBV6-5	.	TRBJ2-5	CASSYSWEMRETQYF	TGTGCCAGCAGTTATTCGTGGGAAATGAGGGAGACCCAGTACTTC